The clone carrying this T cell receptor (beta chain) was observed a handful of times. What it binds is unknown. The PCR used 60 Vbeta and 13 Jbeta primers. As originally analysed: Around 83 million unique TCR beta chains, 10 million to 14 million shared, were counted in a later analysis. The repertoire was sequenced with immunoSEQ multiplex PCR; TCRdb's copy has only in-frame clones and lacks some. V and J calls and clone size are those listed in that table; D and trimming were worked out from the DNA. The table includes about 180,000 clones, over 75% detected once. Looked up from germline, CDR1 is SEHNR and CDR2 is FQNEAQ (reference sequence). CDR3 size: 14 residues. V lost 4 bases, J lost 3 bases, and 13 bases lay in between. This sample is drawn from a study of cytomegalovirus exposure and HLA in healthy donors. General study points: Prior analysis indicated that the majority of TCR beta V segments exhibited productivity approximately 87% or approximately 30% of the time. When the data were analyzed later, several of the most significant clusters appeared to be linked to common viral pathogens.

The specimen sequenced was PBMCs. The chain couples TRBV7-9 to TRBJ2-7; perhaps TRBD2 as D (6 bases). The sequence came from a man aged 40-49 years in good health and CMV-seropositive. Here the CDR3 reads CASSYRESSYEQYF. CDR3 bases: TGTGCCAGCAGCTACCGGGAGAGCAGCTACGAGCAGTACTTC.